This T cell receptor beta chain was identified in a study of T cells in Graves' hyperthyroidism and ophthalmopathy. Study-wide results and limits: Also found in blood were most expanded thyroid clonotypes above 0.001.

It was RNA transcripts that yielded the amplified TCR beta CDR3 regions. HTBI primers were the set used in a first-round RT-PCR of the TCR CDR3. TCRdb re-called the multiplex PCR reads with MiXCR, one entry per CDR3 protein. The table records 500,000 to 600,000 distinct CDR3 sequences, 46% of them present only once. Patients with uncontrolled infections, other autoimmune diseases, pregnancy or lactation were excluded. This CDR3 contains 20 residues. The V gene's germline CDR1 is DFQATT and CDR2 SNEGSKA (reference sequence). Trimming cost V 1 base and J 3 bases, with 30 bases left between them. On this clonotype: The antigen remains undetermined.

The chain joins TRBV20-1 to TRBJ1-1; no reliable D call. Sequenced: peripheral blood or thyroid tissue (not recorded which). This TCR was recovered from an adult woman with Graves' disease, either hyperthyroidism or ophthalmopathy (not recorded which). This chain's CDR3 is CSARVDGSFESPRLDTEAFF. DNA for the CDR3: TGCAGTGCTAGAGTTGACGGTAGCTTCGAATCACCCCGTCTGGACACTGAAGCTTTCTTT.